Following are 27 T cell receptor beta chains from one sample sequenced in a study of technical replicates of blood from several donors. Measured with immunoSEQ multiplex PCR; TCRdb has only the in-frame clones, and not every one. Among roughly 80,000 clones listed, roughly 94% were seen once. Material for sequencing was T cells isolated from PBMCs. The source is a human donor in good health.

This clone was found once. This chain links TRBV28 with TRBJ2-2; maybe TRBD1 (6 bases). Germline values: CDR1 MDHEN, CDR2 SYDVKM. V was pared by 2 bases and J by 13 bases, with 17 bases between. This CDR3 region has 14 residues. CDR3 amino acids: CASSLLDLGTPLFF. The CDR3 nucleotides read TGTGCCAGCAGTTTACTGGACCTGGGGACACCGCTGTTTTTT.

The chain joins TRBV29-1 to TRBJ2-7, with 9 positions matching TRBD1. V gave up 3 bases and J gave up 2 bases; unmatched junction bases: 8. The CDR3 covers 15 residues. Germline-derived CDR1 and CDR2 are SQVTM and ANQGSEA. CDR3 in amino acids: CSVDETGGTPYEQYF. CDR3 DNA: TGCAGCGTTGATGAGACAGGGGGTACCCCCTACGAGCAGTACTTC.

CDR3 in amino acids: CASSPLPGQLYEQYF. The CDR3, as DNA: TGTGCCAGCTCACCACTTCCCGGACAGCTCTACGAGCAGTACTTC. The chain uses TRBV18 and TRBJ2-7; weak D call: TRBD1 (6 bases). CDR3 length: 15 amino acids. Germline V gene sequence: CDR1 KGHSH, CDR2 LQKENI. V was shortened by 1 base and J by 3 bases, with 13 bases between the two germline ends.

This rearrangement joins TRBV9 to TRBJ2-1; D is unclear. CDR1 SGDLS and CDR2 YYNGEE come from the germline V gene. The CDR3 totals 14 residues. The V and J ends lost 0 bases and 6 bases respectively, with 10 bases between them. CDR3 sequence: CASSVGDWLNEQFF. The CDR3 nucleotides are TGTGCCAGCAGCGTAGGCGACTGGCTCAATGAGCAGTTCTTC.

The rearrangement joins TRBV29-1 to TRBJ2-1, with D perhaps TRBD2 (5 bases). The CDR3 sequence is 13 residues long. CDR1 is SQVTM and CDR2 is ANQGSEA in the germline V gene. V shed 7 bases and J shed 6 bases, with 16 bases lying between them. The CDR3 region is CSGGGGDFNEQFF. The CDR3 bases are TGCAGCGGCGGAGGTGGCGATTTCAATGAGCAGTTCTTC.

Only one count was recorded for this clone. This chain uses TRBV7-3 with TRBJ1-1; D uncertain. V was pared by 3 bases and J by 0 bases, with 8 bases between. CDR3 length equals 14 residues. The V gene's germline CDR1 is SGHTA and CDR2 FQGTGA. The CDR3 loop reads CASSFSGMNTEAFF. CDR3 coding DNA: TGTGCCAGCAGCTTCTCCGGGATGAACACTGAAGCTTTCTTT.

The chain combines TRBV5-1 with TRBJ1-1, with D possibly being TRBD1 (5 bases). Looked up from germline, CDR1 is SGHRS and CDR2 is YFSETQ. V lost 5 bases and J lost 1, with 12 bases in between. CDR3 size: 14 residues. The DNA for the CDR3 is TGCGCCAGCAGTCAAGTCCAGGGGAACACTGAAGCTTTCTTT. Its protein is CASSQVQGNTEAFF.

This chain connects TRBV7-9 to TRBJ2-2, with no clear D. From germline, CDR1 is SEHNR and CDR2 FQNEAQ (reference sequence). The CDR3 contains 17 residues. With 1 base removed from V and 2 bases from J, the gap between germline ends came to 14 bases. The CDR3 region has the DNA TGTGCCAGCAGCTTAGTGGCTAGTTCTTCTAACACCGGGGAGCTGTTTTTT. Translating it yields CASSLVASSSNTGELFF.

CDR3 residues: CASSLFGRERSTDTQYF. The CDR3 nucleotides read TGTGCCAGCAGCTTGTTTGGGCGGGAGCGAAGCACAGATACGCAGTATTTT. This chain links TRBV5-6 with TRBJ2-3, with 7 positions matching TRBD2. This CDR3 is built from 17 residues. Germline trimming cut 1 base from V and 0 bases from J; bases unmatched to any gene: 8. From germline, CDR1 is SGHDT and CDR2 YYEEEE.

The chain recombines TRBV7-8 with TRBJ1-5; no clear D gene. Germline lookup yields CDR1 SGHVS and CDR2 FQNEAQ. This CDR3 spans 17 amino acids. The V gene lost 4 bases and the J gene lost 0 bases, with 16 bases spanning the gap. CDR3 region: CASSSSNGLISNQPQHF. The CDR3 bases are TGTGCCAGCAGCTCCTCGAACGGACTCATTAGCAATCAGCCCCAGCATTTT. Supplemented by reference TRBV7-8 and TRBJ1-5, the full variable domain reads GAGVSQSPRYKVAKRGQDVALRCDPISGHVSLFWYQQALGQGPEFLTYFQNEAQLDKSGLPSDRFFAERPEGSVSTLKIQRTQQEDSAVYLCASSSSNGLISNQPQHFGDGTRLSIL.

This chain connects TRBV7-8 to TRBJ2-5; 14 bases agree with TRBD2. CDR3 length: 15 amino acids. The germline CDR1 and CDR2 sequences are SGHVS and FQNEAQ. With V trimmed by 8 bases and J by 5 bases, 7 bases remained unmatched. CDR3: CASLGGLAGVETQYF. The CDR3 nucleotides read TGTGCCAGCTTGGGGGGACTAGCGGGAGTGGAGACCCAGTACTTC.

This clone was counted once. The same CDR3 arises from other DNA sequences in this sample as well. The genes are TRBV4-2 and TRBJ1-1, with D hard to call. The CDR3 contains 13 residues. Germline-derived CDR1 and CDR2 are LGHNA and YNFKEQ. V was pared by 2 bases and J by 4 bases, with 8 bases between. This chain's CDR3 is CASSQTGSTEAFF. CDR3 DNA sequence: TGTGCCAGCAGCCAAACCGGGAGCACTGAAGCTTTCTTT.

This clone occurred once. The chain combines TRBV7-2 with TRBJ2-1; 7 positions agree with TRBD2. CDR1 is SGHTA and CDR2 is FQGNSA in the germline V gene. The V segment lost 7 bases and the J segment 3 bases; nucleotides outside the gene matches: 9. This CDR3 comprises 15 residues. CDR3 DNA: TGTGCCAGCACCCTCTCTAGCGGTATCTACAATGAGCAGTTCTTC. Amino acid sequence: CASTLSSGIYNEQFF.

This clone was recorded once. This same CDR3 is encoded by further DNA sequences in the sample. The chain employs TRBV9 and TRBJ1-2; D gene ambiguous. This CDR3 comprises 12 residues. CDR1 and CDR2 from the germline V gene are SGDLS and YYNGEE. Trimming took off 0 bases at V and 8 bases at J, with 8 bases between the two ends. CDR3 residues: CASSVGGSGYTF. The CDR3 DNA sequence: TGTGCCAGCAGCGTAGGAGGGAGCGGCTACACCTTC.

The chain couples TRBV15 to TRBJ1-1; TRBD1 matches at 8 bases. The CDR3 runs to 16 residues. The V and J ends lost 0 bases and 1 base, in that order; junction bases with no gene match: 4. Germline V gene sequence: CDR1 LNHNV, CDR2 YYDKDF (reference sequence). CDR3 amino acids: CATSRDRGRRNTEAFF. CDR3 in DNA: TGTGCCACCAGCAGAGACAGGGGGCGAAGGAACACTGAAGCTTTCTTT.

This chain uses TRBV5-5 with TRBJ2-4; possibly TRBD1 for D (6 bases). The CDR3 covers 17 residues. V was trimmed by 3 bases and J by 6 bases, leaving 22 bases between them. The germline gives CDR1 SGHKS, CDR2 YYEKEE (reference sequence). CDR3 protein: CASSYKTGTGNLNIQYF. In DNA form, the CDR3 reads TGTGCCAGCAGCTATAAGACAGGCACCGGCAACTTAAACATTCAGTACTTC.

This chain connects TRBV5-1 to TRBJ1-2; no firm D call. CDR3 length: 15 amino acids. V gave up 0 bases and J gave up 5 bases, with 14 bases separating them. CDR1 and CDR2 (germline): SGHRS, YFSETQ. CDR3 amino acids: CASSLAVAEPYGYTF. The DNA for the CDR3 is TGCGCCAGCAGCTTGGCCGTGGCGGAGCCTTATGGCTACACCTTC.

The V gene is TRBV7-9, the J gene TRBJ2-5; TRBD1 might be the D (5 bases). CDR1 is SEHNR, CDR2 FQNEAQ, per germline (reference sequence). Trimming removed 5 bases at V and 5 bases at J, with 15 bases between. This CDR3 is 14 amino acids long. The CDR3 coding sequence is TGTGCCAGCAGCCCCCTTGGGGCGGACGAGACCCAGTACTTC. Translation gives CASSPLGADETQYF.

The chain links TRBV4-1 to TRBJ2-7; TRBD2 agrees at 8 bases. The CDR3 covers 16 residues. The germline gives CDR1 MGHRA, CDR2 YSYEKL. J gave up 4 bases and V 0 bases, and 8 bases lay outside the gene matches. CDR3 DNA: TGCGCCAGCAGCCAAGATTATGGGACTAGTCGGTACGAGCAGTACTTC. It yields the protein CASSQDYGTSRYEQYF.

The chain links TRBV7-9 to TRBJ1-1, with D uncertain. The CDR3 runs to 15 residues. Trimming cost V 4 bases and J 6 bases, with 18 bases left between them. Germline V gene lookup returns CDR1 SEHNR and CDR2 FQNEAQ (reference sequence). CDR3 amino acids: CASSSYHSGVPEAFF. The CDR3 coding sequence is TGTGCCAGCAGCTCATATCATTCCGGAGTGCCTGAAGCTTTCTTT.

J is TRBJ1-2 and V is TRBV6-5; TRBD1 matches 7 bases. Trimming cost V 4 bases and J 7 bases; bases outside gene matches: 9. This CDR3 is built from 14 residues. Germline-derived CDR1 and CDR2 are MNHEY and SVGAGI. The CDR3 loop reads CASSLLTGRGGYTF. The DNA for the CDR3 is TGTGCCAGCAGTTTGCTGACAGGGCGGGGTGGCTACACCTTC.

The J gene is TRBJ2-5, the V gene TRBV7-8; 8 nucleotides align to TRBD1. The trim removed 5 bases at V and 5 bases at J, leaving 10 bases unmatched. The CDR3 consists of 15 residues. CDR1 and CDR2 (germline): SGHVS, FQNEAQ. For the CDR3, the DNA is TGTGCCAGCAGCCCCAGGACAGGGCGGGTTGAGACCCAGTACTTC. As protein: CASSPRTGRVETQYF.

The gene calls are TRBV10-3 and TRBJ2-5; 10 bases map to TRBD1. Germline assignment: CDR1 ENHRY and CDR2 SYGVKD. The trim removed 4 bases at V and 3 bases at J, leaving 2 bases unmatched. This CDR3 is built from 14 residues. Written as DNA, the CDR3 is TGTGCCATCAGTGCAGGGACAGGGGAAGAGACCCAGTACTTC. The encoded protein is CAISAGTGEETQYF.

This chain joins TRBV28 and TRBJ2-1; TRBD2 is a possible D gene (8 bases). Germline V gene lookup returns CDR1 MDHEN and CDR2 SYDVKM. This CDR3 is built from 17 residues. Trimming shortened V by 2 bases and J by 4 bases, and 18 bases separated the two germline ends. CDR3 coding DNA: TGTGCCAGCAGTTTAAGTAGCGGGACAGAGGTGTACAATGAGCAGTTCTTC. Its translation is CASSLSSGTEVYNEQFF.

The V call is TRBV4-2, the J call TRBJ2-7; TRBD1 might be the D (7 bases). The CDR3 runs 14 residues. V was clipped by 5 bases and J by 3 bases, with 14 bases between them. Looked up from germline, CDR1 is LGHNA and CDR2 is YNFKEQ. CDR3: CASSTQGGYYEQYF. CDR3 in DNA: TGTGCCAGCAGCACCCAGGGGGGATACTACGAGCAGTACTTC.

The V call is TRBV7-9, the J call TRBJ2-1, with TRBD2 matching 14 bases. CDR3 length: 16 residues. CDR1 and CDR2 (germline): SEHNR, FQNEAQ (reference sequence). V shed 3 bases and J 4 bases; nucleotides not matched to a gene: 2. The CDR3 DNA follows: TGTGCCAGCAGCTTCGGACTAGCGGGAGGTTACAATGAGCAGTTCTTC. Its translation is CASSFGLAGGYNEQFF.

This chain connects TRBV28 to TRBJ2-5; a possible D gene is TRBD1 (5 bases). Trimming took off 5 bases at V and 2 bases at J, with 18 bases between the two ends. This CDR3 is built from 16 residues. Germline loops: CDR1 MDHEN, CDR2 SYDVKM. CDR3 coding DNA: TGTGCCAGCAGTCAAAGCCGACAGACCTTTCAAGAGACCCAGTACTTC. This gives the protein CASSQSRQTFQETQYF.